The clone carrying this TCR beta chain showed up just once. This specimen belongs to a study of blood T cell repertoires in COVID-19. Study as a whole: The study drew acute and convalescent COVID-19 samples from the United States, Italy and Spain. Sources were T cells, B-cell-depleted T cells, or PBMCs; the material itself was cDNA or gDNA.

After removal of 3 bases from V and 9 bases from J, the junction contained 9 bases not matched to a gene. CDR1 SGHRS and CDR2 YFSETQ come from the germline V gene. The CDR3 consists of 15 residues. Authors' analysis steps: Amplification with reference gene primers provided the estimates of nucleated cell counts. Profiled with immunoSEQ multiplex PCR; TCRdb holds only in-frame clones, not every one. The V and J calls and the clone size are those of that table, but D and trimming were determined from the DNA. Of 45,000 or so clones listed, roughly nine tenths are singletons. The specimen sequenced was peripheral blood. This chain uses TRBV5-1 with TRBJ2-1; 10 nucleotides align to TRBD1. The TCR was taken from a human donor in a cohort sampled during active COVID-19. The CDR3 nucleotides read TGCGCCAGCAGCTCTCCGGGACAGGGGTTCCCTGAGCAGTTCTTC. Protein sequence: CASSSPGQGFPEQFF.